These T cell receptor beta chains were read from a single sample in a study of cytomegalovirus exposure and HLA in healthy donors. Here immunoSEQ multiplex PCR was the method, and the copy in TCRdb shows in-frame clones only, minus some. The table includes 95,000 to 150,000 clones, 83% detected once. Sample: PBMCs. These receptors were obtained from a woman aged 40 to 50 in good health and CMV-seropositive. Each CDR3 is given with its conserved first and last residue. Each record gives: clone size, D gene, J gene, V gene, CDR3 protein, CDR3 DNA. The D gene is left open where the match is weak. For some rows the clone size is stated as once, few or many, or as a class when expanded; others skip it.

>-|TRBD1|TRBJ1-2|TRBV5-5
CASSRTGTGGSYGYTF
TGTGCCAGCAGCCGTACCGGGACAGGGGGCTCCTATGGCTACACCTTC
>-|TRBD2|TRBJ2-7|TRBV9
CASSGRLAPYEQYF
TGTGCCAGCAGCGGGCGACTAGCGCCCTACGAGCAGTACTTC
>-|-|TRBJ1-5|TRBV6-6
CASTQNEEYQPQHF
TGTGCCAGCACTCAGAACGAGGAATATCAGCCCCAGCATTTT
>few|-|TRBJ1-1|TRBV19
CASSIVLNTEAFF
TGTGCCAGTAGTATAGTCCTCAACACTGAAGCTTTCTTT
>-|TRBD2|TRBJ2-3|TRBV19
CASSISSGGTTDTQYF
TGTGCCAGTAGTATATCCAGCGGGGGAACCACAGATACGCAGTATTTT
>-|TRBD2|TRBJ2-7|TRBV6-5
CATGTSEMWQYF
TGTGCCACTGGGACTAGCGAAATGTGGCAGTACTTC
>-|TRBD2|TRBJ2-1|TRBV10-3
CAISEGVTSGRKEQFF
TGTGCCATCAGTGAGGGGGTGACTAGCGGGAGAAAGGAGCAGTTCTTC
>-|-|TRBJ2-1|TRBV9
CASSVGDLAWNEQFF
TGTGCCAGCAGCGTCGGGGACTTAGCATGGAATGAGCAGTTCTTC
>-|TRBD2|TRBJ2-7|TRBV19
CASSPRPGTSGSNGDEQYF
TGTGCCAGTAGTCCCCGACCCGGGACTAGCGGGAGTAACGGGGACGAGCAGTACTTC
>once|-|TRBJ2-3|TRBV5-4
CASSPEYGDTQYF
TGTGCCAGCAGCCCGGAGTACGGAGATACGCAGTATTTT
>-|-|TRBJ2-4|TRBV11-3
CASSEDTRAIQYF
TGTGCCAGCAGTGAGGACACCCGCGCCATTCAGTACTTC
>-|-|TRBJ2-1|TRBV2
CATLLAAYNEQFF
TGTGCCACCCTTCTAGCAGCTTACAATGAGCAGTTCTTC
>-|-|TRBJ2-3|TRBV6-5
CASSYSGRDTQYF
TGTGCCAGCAGTTACTCGGGGAGGGATACGCAGTATTTT
>-|TRBD1|TRBJ1-1|TRBV2
CASSDDRDSNWGTEAFF
TGTGCCAGCAGTGACGACCGGGACAGCAATTGGGGCACTGAAGCTTTCTTT
>once|-|TRBJ2-3|TRBV6-1
CASRRGLNTDTQYF
TGTGCCAGCCGGAGAGGCCTAAACACAGATACGCAGTATTTT
>-|-|TRBJ1-3|TRBV18
CASSPGRSSGNTIYF
TGTGCCAGCTCACCGGGCCGCAGCTCTGGAAACACCATATATTTT
>-|-|TRBJ1-2|TRBV10-3
CAISDPGIDGYTF
TGTGCCATCAGTGACCCAGGGATCGATGGCTACACCTTC
>-|-|TRBJ2-1|TRBV5-1
CASSLEGLPSYNEQFF
TGCGCCAGCAGCTTGGAGGGACTCCCGTCCTACAATGAGCAGTTCTTC
>-|-|TRBJ1-1|TRBV2
CASSPPVPEAFF
TGTGCCAGCAGTCCCCCCGTCCCTGAAGCTTTCTTT
>-|-|TRBJ1-3|TRBV15
CATSRESLISSGNTIYF
TGTGCCACCAGCAGAGAATCCTTGATTAGCTCTGGAAACACCATATATTTT